This is a list of T cell receptor beta chains from one sample in a study of blood T cell repertoires in COVID-19. This table comes from immunoSEQ multiplex PCR, and its TCRdb copy is limited to in-frame clones, with some not included. The sample includes about 300,000 clones, 70% to 90% seen only once; the top ten take about 1.2%. The source material was peripheral blood. Source of these receptors: a man between 65 and 85 years old with acute or convalescent COVID-19. CDR3s include the opening cysteine and the closing phenylalanine or tryptophan. D genes are given only for firm matches. Size is omitted from some rows. Given values are once, few, many or a class for expanded clones.

J: TRBJ1-1; size: .; D: .; V: TRBV7-9; CDR3: CASSFSYTEAFF; DNA: TGTGCCAGCAGCTTCTCGTACACTGAAGCTTTCTTT
J: TRBJ1-3; size: .; D: TRBD1; V: TRBV5-1; CDR3: CASSLSGGGGNTIYF; DNA: TGCGCCAGCAGCTTGTCAGGGGGAGGTGGAAACACCATATATTTT
J: TRBJ2-1; size: .; D: .; V: TRBV7-8; CDR3: CASSLSGDTWNEQFF; DNA: TGTGCCAGCAGCTTATCCGGGGACACTTGGAATGAGCAGTTCTTC
J: TRBJ2-3; size: .; D: TRBD2; V: TRBV4-2; CDR3: CASSQARAGGDTQYF; DNA: TGTGCCAGCAGCCAAGCTCGTGCGGGAGGGGATACGCAGTATTTT
J: TRBJ1-6; size: .; D: TRBD1; V: TRBV9; CDR3: CASSETGGAGSPLHF; DNA: TGTGCCAGCAGCGAAACAGGGGGCGCAGGGTCACCCCTCCACTTT
J: TRBJ2-1; size: .; D: TRBD2; V: TRBV6-2/TRBV6-3; CDR3: CASSPGLAGGKPWYNEQFF; DNA: TGTGCCAGCAGCCCCGGACTAGCGGGAGGAAAGCCATGGTACAATGAGCAGTTCTTC
J: TRBJ2-7; size: .; D: .; V: TRBV18; CDR3: CASSPRRGGEQYF; DNA: TGTGCCAGCTCACCTCGCAGGGGTGGCGAGCAGTACTTC
J: TRBJ1-1; size: few; D: .; V: TRBV27; CDR3: CASSFWGGTEAFF; DNA: TGTGCCAGCAGTTTTTGGGGCGGCACTGAAGCTTTCTTT
J: TRBJ1-5; size: .; D: .; V: TRBV2; CDR3: CASSRGVGEVQPQHF; DNA: TGTGCCAGCAGTCGAGGGGTAGGGGAGGTTCAGCCCCAGCATTTT
J: TRBJ2-1; size: few; D: .; V: TRBV11-2; CDR3: CASSLVSLAAPYNEQFF; DNA: TGTGCCAGCAGCTTAGTCAGCTTAGCGGCACCCTACAATGAGCAGTTCTTC
J: TRBJ2-7; size: few; D: .; V: TRBV15; CDR3: CATSRDLSGAYEQYF; DNA: TGTGCCACCAGCAGAGATCTGTCAGGGGCCTACGAGCAGTACTTC
J: TRBJ1-5; size: .; D: .; V: TRBV28; CDR3: CASSYQTGSSNQPQHF; DNA: TGTGCCAGCAGTTACCAAACAGGGTCGAGCAATCAGCCCCAGCATTTT
J: TRBJ1-6; size: .; D: .; V: TRBV2; CDR3: CASRRSDTLNSPLHF; DNA: TGTGCCAGCAGGAGGTCAGATACCCTTAATTCACCCCTCCACTTT
J: TRBJ1-3; size: .; D: TRBD1; V: TRBV7-9; CDR3: CASSFLGQQGASGNTIYF; DNA: TGTGCCAGCAGCTTCCTCGGTCAACAGGGGGCCTCCGGAAACACCATATATTTT
J: TRBJ1-2; size: .; D: .; V: TRBV27; CDR3: CASSLGGVGGGYTF; DNA: TGTGCCAGCAGTTTAGGAGGGGTCGGGGGTGGCTACACCTTC
J: TRBJ1-6; size: .; D: TRBD1; V: TRBV27; CDR3: CASSKTGKDADNSPLHF; DNA: TGTGCCAGCAGTAAGACAGGGAAGGATGCAGATAATTCACCCCTCCACTTT
J: TRBJ2-2; size: .; D: .; V: TRBV19; CDR3: CASSISGSRTGELFF; DNA: TGTGCCAGTAGTATTAGCGGTTCGAGAACCGGGGAGCTGTTTTTT
J: TRBJ2-3; size: .; D: .; V: TRBV6-5; CDR3: CASSYNRALGQYF; DNA: TGTGCCAGCAGTTATAACAGGGCCCTAGGGCAGTATTTT
J: TRBJ2-2; size: few; D: .; V: TRBV11-3; CDR3: CASSFQAGELFF; DNA: TGTGCCAGCAGCTTCCAGGCCGGGGAGCTGTTTTTT
J: TRBJ2-2; size: .; D: .; V: TRBV18; CDR3: CASSPANILNTGELFF; DNA: TGTGCCAGCTCACCAGCTAATATCCTTAACACCGGGGAGCTGTTTTTT
J: TRBJ1-2; size: once; D: .; V: TRBV2; CDR3: CASRGGNYGYTF; DNA: TGTGCCAGCAGAGGGGGAAACTATGGCTACACCTTC
J: TRBJ1-2; size: .; D: TRBD1; V: TRBV7-2; CDR3: CASSHPTGAGYTF; DNA: TGTGCCAGCAGCCACCCCACAGGGGCTGGCTACACCTTC
J: TRBJ2-5; size: .; D: TRBD2; V: TRBV11-2; CDR3: CASSPRKAGVETQYF; DNA: TGTGCCAGCAGCCCAAGGAAGGCGGGGGTAGAGACCCAGTACTTC
J: TRBJ2-7; size: .; D: TRBD1; V: TRBV27; CDR3: CASTRGYEQYF; DNA: TGTGCCAGCACCAGGGGGTACGAGCAGTACTTC
J: TRBJ1-3; size: .; D: .; V: TRBV6-6; CDR3: CASSYGGRGNTIYF; DNA: TGTGCCAGCAGTTACGGGGGGAGAGGAAACACCATATATTTT
J: TRBJ1-2; size: few; D: TRBD1; V: TRBV28; CDR3: CASSLSMGTGSGYTF; DNA: TGTGCCAGCAGTTTATCGATGGGGACAGGGAGCGGCTACACCTTC